The source of this T cell receptor (beta chain) is a study of T cell repertoires in cytomegalovirus infection. TCRdb re-called the reads with MiXCR, one entry per CDR3 protein. The sample has hundreds of thousands of distinct CDR3 sequences; approximately 24% are singletons. CDR3 length equals 14 residues. Deletions cut 0 bases from V and 6 bases from J, with 12 bases between. Germline V gives CDR1 SGHAT, CDR2 FQNNGV. This clonotype originated in a human donor in good health (CMV status not recorded). Some clones in this sample may be carry-over from other donors' samples. The V gene is TRBV11-2, the J gene TRBJ2-7, with D perhaps given as TRBD1 or TRBD2 (5 bases each). Input material: CD8+ T cells from PBMCs. This chain's CDR3 is CASSLDGAGTEQYF. CDR3 in DNA: TGTGCCAGCAGCTTAGATGGGGCAGGGACCGAGCAGTACTTC. The whole variable domain, filled in from reference TRBV11-2 and TRBJ2-7, reads EAGVAQSPRYKIIEKRQSVAFWCNPISGHATLYWYQQILGQGPKLLIQFQNNGVVDDSQLPKDRFSAERLKGVDSTLKIQPAKLEDSAVYLCASSLDGAGTEQYFGPGTRLTVT.